This T cell receptor (beta chain) comes out of a study of beta chain features in type 1 diabetes. Since all of the isolated RNA was reverse transcribed, expressed TCRB transcripts were what got sequenced. This table comes from immunoSEQ multiplex PCR, and its TCRdb copy is limited to in-frame clones, with some not included. This sample yields 600,000 to 750,000 clones, of which around 12% are seen a single time; around 0.12% belongs to the top ten. Trimming pared 6 bases from V and 0 bases from J, leaving 12 bases between. Germline values: CDR1 SQVTM, CDR2 ANQGSEA. The CDR3 is 14 amino acids. Study observations and caveats: Shorter TCRB CDR3s, moderately but significantly so, marked every one of the four CD4+ subsets in Type 1 diabetes patients.

This clone has a handful of counts. Its target is not known. Other DNA sequences in this sample translate to the same CDR3. The TCR sequence derives from a man aged 30-40 years with type 1 diabetes. Sequencing input: naive CD4+ T cells from blood. The chain is built from TRBV29-1 and TRBJ1-5; D unclear. The CDR3 loop reads CSVGGRGSNQPQHF. CDR3 nucleotide sequence: TGCAGCGTCGGCGGTCGTGGTAGCAATCAGCCCCAGCATTTT.